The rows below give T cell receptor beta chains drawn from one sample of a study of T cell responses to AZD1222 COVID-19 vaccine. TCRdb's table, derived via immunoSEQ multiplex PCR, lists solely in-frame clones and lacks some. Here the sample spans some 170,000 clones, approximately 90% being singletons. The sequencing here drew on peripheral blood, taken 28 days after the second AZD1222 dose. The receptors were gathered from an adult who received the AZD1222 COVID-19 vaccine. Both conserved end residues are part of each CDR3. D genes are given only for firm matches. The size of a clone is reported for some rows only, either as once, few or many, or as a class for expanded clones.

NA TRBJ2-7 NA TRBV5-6 TGTGCCAGCAGTCCGGGACCCCCTTACGAGCAGTACTTC CASSPGPPYEQYF
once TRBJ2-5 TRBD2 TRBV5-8 TGTGCCAGCAGCCCCCGGACTAGCGAACAAGAGACCCAGTACTTC CASSPRTSEQETQYF
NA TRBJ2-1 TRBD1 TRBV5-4 TGTGCCAGCAGCCACGGGACAGGGGAGAACAATGAGCAGTTCTTC CASSHGTGENNEQFF
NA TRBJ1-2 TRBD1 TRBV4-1 TGCGCCAGCAGCTATCACGGGACAGAGAATGGCTACACCTTC CASSYHGTENGYTF
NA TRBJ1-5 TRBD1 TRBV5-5 TGTGCCAGCAGCCCGACAGGGCTCGGCAATCAGCCCCAGCATTTT CASSPTGLGNQPQHF
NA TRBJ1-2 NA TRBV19 TGTGCCAGTAGTAGGACCCCCTATGGCTACACCTTC CASSRTPYGYTF
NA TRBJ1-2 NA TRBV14 TGTGCCAGCAGCCAGACAGCTTACGTGGACTATGGCTACACCTTC CASSQTAYVDYGYTF
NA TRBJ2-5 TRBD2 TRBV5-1 TGCGCCAGCAGCTACTTACCGGGACTAGGAGAAGAGACCCAGTACTTC CASSYLPGLGEETQYF
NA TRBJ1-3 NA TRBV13 TGTGCCAGCAGCTTAACCCCCTCTGGAAACACCATATATTTT CASSLTPSGNTIYF
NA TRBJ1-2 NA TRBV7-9 TGTGCCAGCAGCGAAAACGATGGCTACACCTTC CASSENDGYTF
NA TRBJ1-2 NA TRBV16 TGTGCCAGCAGCCAGACAGGAGACTATGGCTACACCTTC CASSQTGDYGYTF
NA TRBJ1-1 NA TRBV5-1 TGCGCCAGCAGCTTGGGAGGGTTGGGGACGATGAACACTGAAGCTTTCTTT CASSLGGLGTMNTEAFF
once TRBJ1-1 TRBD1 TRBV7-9 TGTGCCAGCAGCACGCACAGGGGGCCTGACACTGAAGCTTTCTTT CASSTHRGPDTEAFF
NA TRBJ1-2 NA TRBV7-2 TGTGCCAGCAGCCGCAGTCGGCAGAACTATGGCTACACCTTC CASSRSRQNYGYTF
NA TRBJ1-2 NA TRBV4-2 TGTGCCAGCAGCCAAGATCCGGGGTACATCATCGGCTACACCTTC CASSQDPGYIIGYTF
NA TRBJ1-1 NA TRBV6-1 TGTGCCAGCAGTGAGATCGGCCCGAACACTGAAGCTTTCTTT CASSEIGPNTEAFF
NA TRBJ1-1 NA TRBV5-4 TGTGCCAGCAGGTCGGGGAACACTGAAGCTTTCTTT CASRSGNTEAFF
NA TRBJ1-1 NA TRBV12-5 TGTGCTAGTGGTTCTCGGGGGGCCGGCACTGAAGCTTTCTTT CASGSRGAGTEAFF
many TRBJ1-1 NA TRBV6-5 TGTGCCAGCAGTACCGACGGGGAATCGGCTGAAGCTTTCTTT CASSTDGESAEAFF
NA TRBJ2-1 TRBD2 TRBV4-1 TGCGCCAGCAGCCAAGGAGGCCGACTAGCGGGGGGCCGGAGCTCCTACAATGAGCAGTTCTTC CASSQGGRLAGGRSSYNEQFF
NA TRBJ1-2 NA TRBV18 TGTGCCAGCTCACCAAAGGGCAGTAGGGATGGCTACACCTTC CASSPKGSRDGYTF
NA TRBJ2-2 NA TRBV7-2 TGTGCCAGCAGCTTTTTAGAAGGGGCCGGGGAGCTGTTTTTT CASSFLEGAGELFF
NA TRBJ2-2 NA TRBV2 TGTGCCAGCAGTGAAGGGTTCCAGGGCTGGATAAATACCGGGGAGCTGTTTTTT CASSEGFQGWINTGELFF
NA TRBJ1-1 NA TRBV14 TGTGCCAGCAGCCAAACTCTACTAACTGAAGCTTTCTTT CASSQTLLTEAFF
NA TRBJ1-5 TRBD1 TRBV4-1 TGCGCCAGCAGCCAAGAGACAGGGTGGTTTCAGCCCCAGCATTTT CASSQETGWFQPQHF
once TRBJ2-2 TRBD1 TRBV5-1 TGCGCCAGCAGCCCCGGGACAGGGGTCACAACCGGGGAGCTGTTTTTT CASSPGTGVTTGELFF
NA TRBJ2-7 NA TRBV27 TGTGCCAGCAGTGACAGCCTAACCTACGAGCAGTACTTC CASSDSLTYEQYF
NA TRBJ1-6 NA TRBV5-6 TGTGCCAGCAGCTCTTATAATTCACCCCTCCACTTT CASSSYNSPLHF
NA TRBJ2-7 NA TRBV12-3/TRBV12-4 TGTGCCAGCAGCCGCGGGGACTCCGGGGAGCAGTACTTC CASSRGDSGEQYF
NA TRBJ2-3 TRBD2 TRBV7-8 TGTGCCAGCAGCTTAGCCTCAACCCTTCTAGCGGCTAGCACAGATACGCAGTATTTT CASSLASTLLAASTDTQYF
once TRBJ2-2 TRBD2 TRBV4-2 TGTGCCAGCAGCCGCCGACTAGCGGGGGGGCCGGACACCGGGGAGCTGTTTTTT CASSRRLAGGPDTGELFF
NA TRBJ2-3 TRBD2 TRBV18 TGTGCCAGCTCACCCGCCAGCGGGGGGGCCGGAGATACGCAGTATTTT CASSPASGGAGDTQYF
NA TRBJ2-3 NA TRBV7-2 TGTGCCAGGGGGGGGCGAAGCACAGATACGCAGTATTTT CARGGRSTDTQYF
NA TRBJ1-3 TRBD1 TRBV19 TGTGCCAGTAGTTATGGGACAGTTGGAAACACCATATATTTT CASSYGTVGNTIYF
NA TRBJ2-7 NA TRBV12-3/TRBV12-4 TGTGCCAGCAGTTTAACCCCGGTCTACGAGCAGTACTTC CASSLTPVYEQYF
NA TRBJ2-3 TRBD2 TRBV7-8 TGTGCCAGCAGCTTTCTAGCGGGGGTAGATACGCAGTATTTT CASSFLAGVDTQYF
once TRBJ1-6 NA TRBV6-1 TGTGCCAGCAGTGAAGCAGGGAATTCACCCCTCCACTTT CASSEAGNSPLHF
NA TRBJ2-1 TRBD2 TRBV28 TGTGCCAGCAGCCTCACTCTCCACGGACTAGCGGGGGGGCCAGATGAGCAGTTCTTC CASSLTLHGLAGGPDEQFF
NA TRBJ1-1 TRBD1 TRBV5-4 TGTGCCAGCAGCGCCCCCGGGACAGTGAACACTGAAGCTTTCTTT CASSAPGTVNTEAFF
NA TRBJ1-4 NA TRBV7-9 TGTGCCAGCAGCTTAGAGGGTGGCCTTAATGAAAAACTGTTTTTT CASSLEGGLNEKLFF
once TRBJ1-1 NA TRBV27 TGTGCCAGCAGTTATTCAGGGAACACTGAAGCTTTCTTT CASSYSGNTEAFF
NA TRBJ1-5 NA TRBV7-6 TGTGCCAGCAGCCCCGAGGGGGGACCCAATCAGCCCCAGCATTTT CASSPEGGPNQPQHF
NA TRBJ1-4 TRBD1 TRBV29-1 TGCAGCGTTAGGGGGCAGAATGAAAAACTGTTTTTT CSVRGQNEKLFF
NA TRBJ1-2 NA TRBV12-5 TGTGCCTCTTGGCTAGCCGATGGCTACACCTTC CASWLADGYTF
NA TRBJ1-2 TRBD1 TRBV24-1 TGTGCCACCAGCGCCGGACAGGGGAGAGGCTACACCTTC CATSAGQGRGYTF
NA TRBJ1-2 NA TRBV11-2 TGTGCCAGCAGCTCCCCAAGGGCGGCTTACTATGGCTACACCTTC CASSSPRAAYYGYTF
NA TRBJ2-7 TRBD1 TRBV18 TGTGCCAGCTCACAGGGGAGGACAGGGACCTACGAGCAGTACTTC CASSQGRTGTYEQYF
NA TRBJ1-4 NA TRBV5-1 TGCGCCAGCAGCTTGGACAGGGAATACGAAAAACTGTTTTTT CASSLDREYEKLFF
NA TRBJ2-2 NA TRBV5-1 TGCGCCAGCAGCTTAATTTTATACACCGGGGAGCTGTTTTTT CASSLILYTGELFF
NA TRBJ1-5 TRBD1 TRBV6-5 TGTGCCAGCAGTCGAGGGGACAGGTCGGCGCCCCAGCATTTT CASSRGDRSAPQHF
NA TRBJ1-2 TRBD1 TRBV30 TGTGCCTGGACAGGGGGCGGTTATTATGGCTACACCTTC CAWTGGGYYGYTF